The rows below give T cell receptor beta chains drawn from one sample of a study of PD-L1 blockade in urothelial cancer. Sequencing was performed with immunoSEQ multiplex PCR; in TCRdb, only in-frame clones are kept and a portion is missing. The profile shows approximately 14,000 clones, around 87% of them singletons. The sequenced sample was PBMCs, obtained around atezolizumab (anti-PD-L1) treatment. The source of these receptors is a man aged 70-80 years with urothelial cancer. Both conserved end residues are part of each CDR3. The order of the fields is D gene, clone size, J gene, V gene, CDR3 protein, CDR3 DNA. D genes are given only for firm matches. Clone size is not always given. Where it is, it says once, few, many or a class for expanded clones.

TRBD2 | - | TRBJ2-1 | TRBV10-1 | CASSRLAGDNEQFF | TGCGCCAGCAGCCGACTAGCGGGTGACAATGAGCAGTTCTTC
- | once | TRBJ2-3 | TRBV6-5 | CASSPMSGSDTQYF | TGTGCCAGCAGCCCCATGTCAGGATCGGATACGCAGTATTTT
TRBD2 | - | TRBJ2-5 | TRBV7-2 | CASSPNRSGGAGTQYF | TGTGCCAGCAGCCCCAACCGTAGCGGGGGGGCGGGGACCCAGTACTTC
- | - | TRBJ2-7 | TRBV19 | CASSIGPGNYEQYF | TGTGCCAGTAGTATAGGGCCAGGGAACTACGAGCAGTACTTC
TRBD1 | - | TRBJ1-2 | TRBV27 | CASRQTGGYGYTF | TGTGCCAGCAGGCAGACAGGGGGGTATGGCTACACCTTC
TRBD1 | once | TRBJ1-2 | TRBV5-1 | CASSLQTGEVGGYTF | TGCGCCAGCAGCCTTCAGACAGGGGAGGTAGGGGGCTACACCTTC
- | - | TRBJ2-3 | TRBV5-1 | CASSLALPRDTQYF | TGCGCCAGCAGCTTGGCCCTCCCCCGTGATACGCAGTATTTT
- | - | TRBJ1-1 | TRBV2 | CASRETRDTEAFF | TGTGCCAGCAGGGAGACCAGGGACACTGAAGCTTTCTTT
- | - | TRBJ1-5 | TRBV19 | CASSGTPVGAPQHF | TGTGCCAGTAGTGGGACACCCGTAGGTGCGCCCCAGCATTTT
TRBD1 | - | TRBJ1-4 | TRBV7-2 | CASSLQGQGEKLFF | TGTGCCAGCAGCTTACAGGGACAGGGTGAAAAACTGTTTTTT
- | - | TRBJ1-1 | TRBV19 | CASSKIGQTPNTEAFF | TGTGCCAGTAGTAAAATCGGACAGACCCCGAACACTGAAGCTTTCTTT